This T cell receptor (beta chain) derives from a study of CD8+ T cells in alopecia areata. Study-level results: Scalp data also include sequences from resident alphabeta T cells of normal skin. In patients, TCRs were shared less clearly than in mice, and HLA may possibly be involved.

Per germline, CDR1 SGHVS and CDR2 FNYEAQ. The length of the CDR3 is 14 residues. Trimming removed 5 bases from V and 2 bases from J, with 11 bases in between. Investigators isolated RNA and reverse transcribed it into cDNA to act as the sequencing template. The assay was immunoSEQ multiplex PCR, and TCRdb's table has in-frame clones only and misses some. The sample records around 150,000 clones, around 55% being singletons. Comments on this clone: Its antigen is still unknown.

The chain uses TRBV7-6 and TRBJ2-3; possibly TRBD2 for D (5 bases). The clonotype comes from a human donor in good health. Sequencing used CD4+ T cells sorted from blood. The CDR3 spells CASSLGLNTDTQYF. The CDR3 DNA sequence: TGTGCCAGCAGCCTAGGACTCAACACAGATACGCAGTATTTT.